This TCR beta chain was sequenced during a study of T cell clonality in common variable immunodeficiency. Study results and limitations: Common variable immunodeficiency TCR beta sequences reportedly had fewer deletions and N-nucleotide insertions.

Libraries were prepared by immunoSEQ multiplex PCR; TCRdb keeps only in-frame clonotypes and omits some of them. Found here are about 8,000 clones, no singletons; the ten largest cover roughly 22%. A few counts support this clone. The antigen remains unidentified. The CDR3 goes on 3 residues after the read ends, and that part is filled in from the germline J gene. The CDR3 spans 13 residues. CDR1 and CDR2 from the germline V gene are SNHLY and FYNNEI. V dropped 8 bases and J dropped 2 bases, with 11 bases sitting between them. What was sequenced was peripheral blood mononuclear cells. This sequence joins TRBV2 and TRBJ2-3, with D perhaps matching TRBD1 (5 bases). The source is a human donor with common variable immunodeficiency. CDR3 DNA (partial): TGTGCCAGCGGGGCGCCCAACACAGATACG. The encoded protein is CASGAPNTDT. The CDR3 in its entirety is CASGAPNTDTQYF. The full variable domain, completed using reference TRBV2 and TRBJ2-3, is EPEVTQTPSHQVTQMGQEVILRCVPISNHLYFYWYRQILGQKVEFLVSFYNNEISEKSEIFDDQFSVERPDGSNFTLKIRSTKLEDSAMYFCASGAPNTDTQYFGPGTRLTVL.